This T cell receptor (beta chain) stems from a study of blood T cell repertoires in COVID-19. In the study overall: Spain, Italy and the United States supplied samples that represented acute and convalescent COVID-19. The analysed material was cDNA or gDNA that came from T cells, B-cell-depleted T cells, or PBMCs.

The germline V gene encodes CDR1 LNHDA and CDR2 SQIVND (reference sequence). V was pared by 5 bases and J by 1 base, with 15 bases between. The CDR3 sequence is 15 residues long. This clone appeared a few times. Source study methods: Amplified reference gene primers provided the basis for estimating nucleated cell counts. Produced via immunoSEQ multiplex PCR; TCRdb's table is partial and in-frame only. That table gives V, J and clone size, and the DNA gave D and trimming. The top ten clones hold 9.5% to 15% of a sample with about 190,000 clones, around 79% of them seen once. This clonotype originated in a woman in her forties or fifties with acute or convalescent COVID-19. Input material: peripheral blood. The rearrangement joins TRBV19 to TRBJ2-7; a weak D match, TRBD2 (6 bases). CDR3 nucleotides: TGTGCCAGTAGTCCTTGGGGACTCATATCCTACGAGCAGTACTTC. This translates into CASSPWGLISYEQYF. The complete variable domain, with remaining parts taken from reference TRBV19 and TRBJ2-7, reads DGGITQSPKYLFRKEGQNVTLSCEQNLNHDAMYWYRQDPGQGLRLIYYSQIVNDFQKGDIAEGYSVSREKKESFPLTVTSAQKNPTAFYLCASSPWGLISYEQYFGPGTRLTVT.